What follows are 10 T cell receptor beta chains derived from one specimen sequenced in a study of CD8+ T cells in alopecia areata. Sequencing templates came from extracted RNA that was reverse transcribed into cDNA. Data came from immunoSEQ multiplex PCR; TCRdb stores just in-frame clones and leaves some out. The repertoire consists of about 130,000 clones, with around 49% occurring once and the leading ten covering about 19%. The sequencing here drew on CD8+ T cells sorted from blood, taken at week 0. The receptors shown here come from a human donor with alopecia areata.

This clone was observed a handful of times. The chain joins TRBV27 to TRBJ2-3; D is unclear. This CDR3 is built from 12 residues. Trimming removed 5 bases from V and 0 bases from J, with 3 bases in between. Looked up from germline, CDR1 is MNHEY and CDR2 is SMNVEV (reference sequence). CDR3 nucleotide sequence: TGTGCCAGCAGTCAAAGCACAGATACGCAGTATTTT. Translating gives CASSQSTDTQYF.

The CDR3 spells CASSPSGRASAEAFF. DNA for the CDR3: TGTGCCAGCTCACCTTCGGGCAGGGCTAGCGCTGAAGCTTTCTTT. The chain carries TRBV18 and TRBJ1-1; TRBD1 is a possible D gene (5 bases). Trimming shortened V by 3 bases and J by 6 bases, and 17 bases separated the two germline ends. From germline, CDR1 is KGHSH and CDR2 LQKENI. The CDR3 has 15 residues.

The CDR3 region is CASSLRASAYEQYF. The CDR3, as DNA: TGTGCCAGCAGCTTAAGGGCCTCAGCCTACGAGCAGTACTTC. The chain joins TRBV13 to TRBJ2-7; D is unclear. The CDR3 totals 14 residues. Trimming shortened V by 2 bases and J by 2 bases, and 10 bases separated the two germline ends. Germline lookup yields CDR1 PRHDT and CDR2 FYEKMQ (reference sequence).

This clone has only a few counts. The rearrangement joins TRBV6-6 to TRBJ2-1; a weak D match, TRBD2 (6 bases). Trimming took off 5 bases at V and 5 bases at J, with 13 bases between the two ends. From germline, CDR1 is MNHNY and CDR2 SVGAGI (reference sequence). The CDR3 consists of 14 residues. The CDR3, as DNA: TGTGCCAGCAGTCCGACTAGTCCCAACAATGAGCAGTTCTTC. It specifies CASSPTSPNNEQFF.

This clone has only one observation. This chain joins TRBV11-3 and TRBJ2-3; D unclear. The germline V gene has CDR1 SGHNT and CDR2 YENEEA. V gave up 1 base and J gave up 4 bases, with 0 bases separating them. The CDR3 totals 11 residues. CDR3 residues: CASSLADTQYF. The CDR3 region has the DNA TGTGCCAGCAGCTTAGCAGATACGCAGTATTTT.

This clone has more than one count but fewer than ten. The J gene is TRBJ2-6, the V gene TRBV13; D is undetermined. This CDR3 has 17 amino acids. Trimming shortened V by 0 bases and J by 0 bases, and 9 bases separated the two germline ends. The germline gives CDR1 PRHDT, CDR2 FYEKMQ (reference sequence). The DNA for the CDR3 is TGTGCCAGCAGCTTAGGCGGCGGACCCTCTGGGGCCAACGTCCTGACTTTC. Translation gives CASSLGGGPSGANVLTF.

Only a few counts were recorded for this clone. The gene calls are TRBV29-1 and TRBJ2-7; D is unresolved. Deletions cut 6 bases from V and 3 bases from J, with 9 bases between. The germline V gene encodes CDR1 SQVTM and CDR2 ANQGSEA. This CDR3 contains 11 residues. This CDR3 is CSVASYYEQYF. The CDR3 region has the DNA TGCAGCGTGGCCAGTTACTACGAGCAGTACTTC.

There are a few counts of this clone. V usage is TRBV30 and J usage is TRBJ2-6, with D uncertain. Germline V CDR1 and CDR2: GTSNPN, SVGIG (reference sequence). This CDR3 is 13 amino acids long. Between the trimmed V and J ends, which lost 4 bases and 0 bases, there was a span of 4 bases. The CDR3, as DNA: TGTGCCTGGACGTCCTCTGGGGCCAACGTCCTGACTTTC. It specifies CAWTSSGANVLTF.

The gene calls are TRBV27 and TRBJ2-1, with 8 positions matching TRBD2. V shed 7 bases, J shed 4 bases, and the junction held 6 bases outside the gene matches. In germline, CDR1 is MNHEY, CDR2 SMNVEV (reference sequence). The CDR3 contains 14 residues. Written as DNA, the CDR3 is TGTGCCAGCACCCTCGGGGGGGCGTACAATGAGCAGTTCTTC. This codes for CASTLGGAYNEQFF.

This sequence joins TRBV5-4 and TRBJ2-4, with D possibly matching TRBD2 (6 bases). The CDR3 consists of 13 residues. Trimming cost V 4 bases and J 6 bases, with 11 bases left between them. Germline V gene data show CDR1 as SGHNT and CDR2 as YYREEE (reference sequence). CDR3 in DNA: TGTGCCAGCAGCCCCAAAGCGGGAAACATTCAGTACTTC. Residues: CASSPKAGNIQYF.